The next 25 T cell receptor beta chains were all read from a single sample in a study of vaccination effects on CD4 cells after COVID-19. Before any sequencing was done, the ViraFEST assay used viral peptide pools to expand antigen-specific CD4+ T cells. Cells that had been cultured for roughly ten days were the source of isolated CD4+ T cells. Vaccination of participants consisted of two doses of either the BNT162b2 or mRNA-1273 vaccine. Sequenced by immunoSEQ multiplex PCR; TCRdb stores in-frame clones only, minus some. The table shows about 33,000 clones, with 72% occurring only once. No cognate antigen is known for these TCRs. This specimen consisted of CD4+ T cells from PBMCs cultured with HCoV-229E spike peptides, obtained after COVID-19 vaccination. The source of these receptors is a human donor who received a COVID-19 vaccine.

This clone was detected a few times. The V gene is TRBV20-1, the J gene TRBJ2-5, with 12 bases matching TRBD2. The germline CDR1 and CDR2 sequences are DFQATT and SNEGSKA (reference sequence). The ends lost 3 bases at V and 7 bases at J; junction bases unmatched: 9. The CDR3 covers 15 residues. CDR3 nucleotide sequence: TGCAGTGCTAGTGATACTAGCGGGGGGCCTAGGACCCAGTACTTC. Residues: CSASDTSGGPRTQYF.

V usage is TRBV2 and J usage is TRBJ1-1, with D possibly being TRBD1 (5 bases). V dropped 4 bases and J dropped 9 bases, with 15 bases sitting between them. The CDR3 extends over 13 amino acids. Germline V gene data show CDR1 as SNHLY and CDR2 as FYNNEI. This CDR3 reads CASSAGGVGKAFF. CDR3 nucleotides: TGTGCCAGCAGTGCCGGAGGGGTTGGAAAAGCTTTCTTT.

The chain is built from TRBV18 and TRBJ1-1; TRBD1 might be the D (6 bases). Germline V lookup: CDR1 KGHSH, CDR2 LQKENI. The V end was cut by 0 bases, the J end by 5 bases, with 16 bases between. The CDR3 runs 16 residues. The CDR3, as DNA: TGTGCCAGCTCACCACCGGGACAACCGCTGGGTACTGAAGCTTTCTTT. Amino acid sequence: CASSPPGQPLGTEAFF.

This chain uses TRBV12-3 or TRBV12-4 with TRBJ2-1, with D unclear. The CDR3 spans 13 residues. Between the trimmed V and J ends, which lost 6 bases and 3 bases, there was a span of 9 bases. CDR3 coding DNA: TGTGCCAGCAGCTTGGCAGACTACAATGAGCAGTTCTTC. It encodes CASSLADYNEQFF.

This rearrangement joins TRBV6-5 to TRBJ2-2; 9 bases fit TRBD2. Looked up from germline, CDR1 is MNHEY and CDR2 is SVGAGI. After removal of 3 bases from V and 6 bases from J, the junction contained 8 bases not matched to a gene. The CDR3 consists of 16 residues. CDR3 DNA sequence: TGTGCCAGCAGTTATCTTGCGGGAGGGCCGCCCGGGGAGCTGTTTTTT. This gives the protein CASSYLAGGPPGELFF.

The chain recombines TRBV27 with TRBJ1-2; D uncertain. Between the trimmed V and J ends, which lost 7 bases and 1 base, there was a span of 25 bases. Germline CDR1 reads MNHEY; CDR2 reads SMNVEV (reference sequence). CDR3 length: 18 residues. The DNA for the CDR3 is TGTGCCAGCATTACGGAAGCGGAATTCGGGCGTATTAACTATGGCTACACCTTC. Protein product: CASITEAEFGRINYGYTF.

The V gene is TRBV28, the J gene TRBJ1-1, with D unclear. Germline V gene data show CDR1 as MDHEN and CDR2 as SYDVKM. The CDR3 loop spans 11 amino acids. Trimming removed 6 bases at V and 11 bases at J, with 13 bases between. The CDR3 reads CASRSVQWAFF. The CDR3 bases are TGTGCCAGCAGGTCAGTCCAGTGGGCTTTCTTT.

The V gene is TRBV6-5, the J gene TRBJ2-7; 10 positions agree with TRBD1. J lost 5 bases, V lost 8 bases, and 9 bases had no gene match. The length of the CDR3 is 14 residues. Germline CDR1 reads MNHEY; CDR2 reads SVGAGI. The CDR3 sequence is CASRSTGGIDEQYF. The CDR3 DNA reads TGTGCCAGCCGCTCGACAGGGGGCATCGACGAGCAGTACTTC.

CDR3 bases: TGTGCCAGCAGCTTAGGGGGCACGCAGTATTTT. Protein: CASSLGGTQYF. This sequence joins TRBV7-2 and TRBJ2-3, with a weak D call TRBD1 (5 bases). Trimming took off 1 base at V and 9 bases at J, with 5 bases between the two ends. The CDR3 loop spans 11 amino acids. The germline V gene encodes CDR1 SGHTA and CDR2 FQGNSA.

The chain joins TRBV3-1 (or the pseudogene TRBV3-2) to TRBJ1-5; no clear D gene. CDR1 LGHDT and CDR2 YNNKEL come from the germline V gene (reference sequence). Trimming cost V 2 bases and J 12 bases, with 14 bases left between them. The CDR3 has 13 residues. The CDR3 DNA reads TGTGCCAGCAGCCAATTGCGGGGATGGGTCCAGCATTTT. As protein: CASSQLRGWVQHF.

This rearrangement joins TRBV14 to TRBJ1-2; no reliable D call. The ends were cut back, 5 bases at V and 5 bases at J, with 18 bases in the middle. This CDR3 is 15 amino acids long. The germline gives CDR1 SGHDN, CDR2 FVKESK. CDR3 in amino acids: CASSAGISLLYGYTF. CDR3 nucleotide sequence: TGTGCCAGCAGCGCCGGAATCAGCCTGCTTTATGGCTACACCTTC.

This clone has more than one count but fewer than ten. The rearrangement joins TRBV7-2 to TRBJ2-2; 7 bases agree with TRBD1. Trimming took 7 bases from V and 5 from J; bases not matched to a gene: 7. The CDR3 totals 14 residues. CDR1 and CDR2 (germline): SGHTA, FQGNSA. The CDR3 region is CASKAGGRTGELFF. The CDR3 DNA reads TGTGCCAGCAAGGCAGGGGGAAGGACCGGGGAGCTGTTTTTT.

The chain is built from TRBV10-3 and TRBJ2-3, with 13 bases that match TRBD2. There are 15 residues in the CDR3. Germline trimming cut 9 bases from V and 2 bases from J; bases unmatched to any gene: 5. The V gene's germline CDR1 is ENHRY and CDR2 SYGVKD. The CDR3 DNA reads as TGTGCCATTCGGACTAGCGGGAGTCTCACAGATACGCAGTATTTT. Protein: CAIRTSGSLTDTQYF.

This chain's CDR3 is CASSVGGGSLSTDTQYF. The CDR3 DNA sequence: TGTGCCAGCAGCGTAGGGGGGGGGAGCCTTAGCACAGATACGCAGTATTTT. V usage is TRBV9 and J usage is TRBJ2-3; 7 nucleotides match TRBD2. CDR3 length equals 17 residues. CDR1 is SGDLS, CDR2 YYNGEE, per germline. J gave up 0 bases and V 0 bases, and 7 bases lay outside the gene matches.

The chain has TRBV18 and TRBJ2-1, with D maybe TRBD1 (5 bases). V lost 3 bases to trimming and J lost 4 bases, with 22 bases between them. The CDR3 totals 18 residues. Per germline, CDR1 KGHSH and CDR2 LQKENI. The CDR3 loop reads CASSPSSPGRGGYNEQFF. CDR3 DNA: TGTGCCAGCTCACCGTCTTCCCCTGGAAGGGGCGGATACAATGAGCAGTTCTTC.

The chain joins TRBV7-8 to TRBJ2-3; 8 bases are a match to TRBD2. The CDR3 has 15 residues. The germline CDR1 and CDR2 sequences are SGHVS and FQNEAQ. Trimming removed 6 bases from V and 2 bases from J; junction bases left unmatched: 7. Here the CDR3 DNA reads TGTGCCAGCAGACCACCGGGACTAGTCACAGATACGCAGTATTTT. Translated, it gives CASRPPGLVTDTQYF. The full variable domain, in which reference TRBV7-8 and TRBJ2-3 provide the parts outside the CDR3, is GAGVSQSPRYKVAKRGQDVALRCDPISGHVSLFWYQQALGQGPEFLTYFQNEAQLDKSGLPSDRFFAERPEGSVSTLKIQRTQQEDSAVYLCASRPPGLVTDTQYFGPGTRLTVL.

The rearrangement uses TRBV6-4 and TRBJ1-1, with unresolved D. Trimming shortened V by 0 bases and J by 7 bases, and 9 bases separated the two germline ends. The length of the CDR3 is 13 residues. The V gene's germline CDR1 is MRHNA and CDR2 SNTAGT. This CDR3 reads CASSDSVANEAFF. In nucleotides, the CDR3 is TGTGCCAGCAGTGACTCCGTGGCGAATGAAGCTTTCTTT.

V usage is TRBV24-1 and J usage is TRBJ2-1, with TRBD2 matching over 10 bases. Trimming cost V 0 bases and J 4 bases; bases outside gene matches: 2. The CDR3 totals 16 residues. CDR1 is KGHDR, CDR2 SFDVKD, per germline. For the CDR3, the DNA is TGTGCCACCAGTGATTTGAGAGCGGGGGGGTACAATGAGCAGTTCTTC. Translated, it gives CATSDLRAGGYNEQFF.

CDR3 protein: CASSFGTDASPLHF. The CDR3 coding sequence is TGTGCCAGCAGTTTCGGGACAGACGCTTCACCCCTCCACTTT. The chain recombines TRBV27 with TRBJ1-6, with 7 bases aligning to TRBD1. CDR3 size: 14 residues. The germline V gene has CDR1 MNHEY and CDR2 SMNVEV (reference sequence). After removal of 3 bases from V and 9 bases from J, the junction contained 5 bases not matched to a gene.

The V and J genes are TRBV5-8 and TRBJ1-1; D is uncertain. V lost 7 bases and J lost 9, with 10 bases in between. The CDR3 has 10 amino acids. Germline V lookup: CDR1 SGHTS, CDR2 YDEGEE. The CDR3 DNA reads TGTGCCAGCGCTGTGCGCCAAGCTTTCTTT. It specifies CASAVRQAFF.

DNA of the CDR3: TGTGCCAGCAGCGTAGGGACAGGGAAGGAGAGCTATGGCTACACCTTC. Its protein is CASSVGTGKESYGYTF. The J gene is TRBJ1-2, the V gene TRBV9, with TRBD1 matching over 8 bases. The length of the CDR3 is 16 residues. Germline CDR1 and CDR2: SGDLS and YYNGEE. The ends lost 0 bases at V and 4 bases at J; junction bases unmatched: 8.

This clone was recorded a few times. V gene TRBV11-2 combines with J gene TRBJ1-4; 8 positions match TRBD1. V lost 4 bases, J lost 6 bases, and 10 bases stayed unmatched. The CDR3 is 16 residues long. CDR1 is SGHAT and CDR2 is FQNNGV in the germline V gene. The CDR3 bases are TGTGCCAGCAGCTCTATAGGACAGGGAGGGGATGAAAAACTGTTTTTT. It is translated as CASSSIGQGGDEKLFF.

The V gene is TRBV6-5, the J gene TRBJ2-7, with 11 bases aligning to TRBD2. The V and J ends lost 10 bases and 2 bases, in that order; junction bases with no gene match: 7. Germline V lookup: CDR1 MNHEY, CDR2 SVGAGI. There are 14 residues in the CDR3. CDR3 DNA: TGTGCCACTAAACCGGGACTAGCGGCCTACGAGCAGTACTTC. This gives the protein CATKPGLAAYEQYF.

V usage is TRBV24-1 and J usage is TRBJ1-4; D ambiguous. V lost 5 bases to trimming and J lost 10 bases, with 16 bases between them. Looked up from germline, CDR1 is KGHDR and CDR2 is SFDVKD. The CDR3 length is 14 residues. The CDR3 sequence: CATSGLDRDGKLFF. In DNA, the CDR3 is TGTGCCACCAGTGGTCTGGACCGAGACGGAAAACTGTTTTTT.

The chain uses TRBV27 and TRBJ2-1; D not resolved. The germline V and J ends were trimmed by 5 bases and 6 bases, with 14 bases remaining between them. CDR1 and CDR2 (germline): MNHEY, SMNVEV (reference sequence). This CDR3 contains 14 residues. The CDR3, as DNA: TGTGCCAGCAGTCGAAACGTGAACCGCAATGAGCAGTTCTTC. This codes for CASSRNVNRNEQFF.